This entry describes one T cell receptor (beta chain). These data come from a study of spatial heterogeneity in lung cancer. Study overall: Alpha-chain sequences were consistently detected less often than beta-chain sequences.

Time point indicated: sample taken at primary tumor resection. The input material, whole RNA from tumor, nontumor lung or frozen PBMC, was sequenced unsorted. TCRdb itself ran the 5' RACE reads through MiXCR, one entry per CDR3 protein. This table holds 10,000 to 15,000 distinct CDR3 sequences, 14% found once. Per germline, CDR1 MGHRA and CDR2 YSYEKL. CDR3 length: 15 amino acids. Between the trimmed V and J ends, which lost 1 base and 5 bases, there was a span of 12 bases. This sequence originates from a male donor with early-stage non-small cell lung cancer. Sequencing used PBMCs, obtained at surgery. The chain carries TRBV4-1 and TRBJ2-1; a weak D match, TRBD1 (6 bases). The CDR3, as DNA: TGCGCCAGCAGCCAAGGAAGACAGGTAGACAATGAGCAGTTCTTC. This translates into CASSQGRQVDNEQFF.